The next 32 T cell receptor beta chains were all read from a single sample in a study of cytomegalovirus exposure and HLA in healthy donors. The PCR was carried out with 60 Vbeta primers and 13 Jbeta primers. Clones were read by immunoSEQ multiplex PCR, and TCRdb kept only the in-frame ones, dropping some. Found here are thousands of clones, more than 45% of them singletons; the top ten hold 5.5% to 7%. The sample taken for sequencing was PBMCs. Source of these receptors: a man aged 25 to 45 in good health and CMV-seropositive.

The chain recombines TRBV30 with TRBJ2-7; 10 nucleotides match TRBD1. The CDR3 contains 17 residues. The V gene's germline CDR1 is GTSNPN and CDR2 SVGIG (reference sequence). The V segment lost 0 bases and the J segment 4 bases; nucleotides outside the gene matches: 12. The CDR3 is CAWSVTLRDRGGYEQYF. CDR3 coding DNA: TGTGCCTGGAGTGTAACTTTAAGGGACAGGGGAGGTTACGAGCAGTACTTC.

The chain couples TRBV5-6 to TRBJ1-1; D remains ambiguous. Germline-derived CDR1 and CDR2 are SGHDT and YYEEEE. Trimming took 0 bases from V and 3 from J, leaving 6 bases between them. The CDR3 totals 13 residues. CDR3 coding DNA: TGTGCCAGCAGCTTGGGTCGCGACACTGAAGCTTTCTTT. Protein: CASSLGRDTEAFF.

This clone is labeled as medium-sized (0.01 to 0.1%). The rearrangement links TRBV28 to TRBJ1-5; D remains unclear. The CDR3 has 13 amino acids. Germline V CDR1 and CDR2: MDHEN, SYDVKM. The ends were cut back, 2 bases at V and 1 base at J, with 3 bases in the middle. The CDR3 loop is CASSLISNQPQHF. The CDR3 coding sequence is TGTGCCAGCAGTTTAATAAGCAATCAGCCCCAGCATTTT.

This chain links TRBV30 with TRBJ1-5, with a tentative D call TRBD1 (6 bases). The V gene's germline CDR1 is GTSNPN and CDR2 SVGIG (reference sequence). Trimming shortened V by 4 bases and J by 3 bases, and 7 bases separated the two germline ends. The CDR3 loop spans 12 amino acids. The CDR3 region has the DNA TGTGCCTGGAACAGGGACAATCAGCCCCAGCATTTT. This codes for CAWNRDNQPQHF.

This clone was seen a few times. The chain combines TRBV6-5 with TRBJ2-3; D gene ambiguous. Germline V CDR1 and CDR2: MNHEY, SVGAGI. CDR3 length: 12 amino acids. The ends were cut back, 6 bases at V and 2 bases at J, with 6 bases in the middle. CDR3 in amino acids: CASRPTTDTQYF. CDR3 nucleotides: TGTGCCAGCAGGCCTACCACAGATACGCAGTATTTT.

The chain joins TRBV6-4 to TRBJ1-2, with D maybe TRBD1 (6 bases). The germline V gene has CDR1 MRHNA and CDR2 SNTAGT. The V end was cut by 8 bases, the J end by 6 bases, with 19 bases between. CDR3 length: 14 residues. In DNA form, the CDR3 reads TGTGCCAGCCGTTCACATACATCAGGGGATGGCTACACCTTC. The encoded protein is CASRSHTSGDGYTF.

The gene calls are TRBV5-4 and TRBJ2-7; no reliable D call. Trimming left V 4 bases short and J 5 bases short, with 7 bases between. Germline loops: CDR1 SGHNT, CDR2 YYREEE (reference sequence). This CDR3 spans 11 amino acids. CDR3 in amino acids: CASSLTDEQYF. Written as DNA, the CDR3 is TGTGCCAGCAGCCTTACTGACGAGCAGTACTTC.

The chain's CDR3 is CASSVGGFNQPQHF. DNA for the CDR3: TGTGCCAGCAGCGTAGGAGGGTTCAATCAGCCCCAGCATTTT. The chain has TRBV9 and TRBJ1-5; D remains ambiguous. The germline V gene encodes CDR1 SGDLS and CDR2 YYNGEE. CDR3 length: 14 residues. V dropped 0 bases and J dropped 3 bases, with 7 bases sitting between them.

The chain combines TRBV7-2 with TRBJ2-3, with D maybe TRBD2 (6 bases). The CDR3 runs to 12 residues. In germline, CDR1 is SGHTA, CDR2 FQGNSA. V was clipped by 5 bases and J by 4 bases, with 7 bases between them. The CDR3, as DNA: TGTGCCAGCAGCGGAGGGGCAGATACGCAGTATTTT. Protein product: CASSGGADTQYF.

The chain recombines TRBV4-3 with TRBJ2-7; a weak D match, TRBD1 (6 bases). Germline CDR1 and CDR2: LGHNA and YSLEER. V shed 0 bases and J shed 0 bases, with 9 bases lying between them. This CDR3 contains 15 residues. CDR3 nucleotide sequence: TGCGCCAGCAGCCAAGATCCAGGGGCCTCCTACGAGCAGTACTTC. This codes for CASSQDPGASYEQYF.

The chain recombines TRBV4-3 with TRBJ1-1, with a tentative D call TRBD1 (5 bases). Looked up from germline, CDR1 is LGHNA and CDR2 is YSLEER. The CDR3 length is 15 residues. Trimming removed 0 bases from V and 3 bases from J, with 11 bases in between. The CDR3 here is CASSQDGGGDTEAFF. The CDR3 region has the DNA TGCGCCAGCAGCCAAGATGGCGGGGGGGACACTGAAGCTTTCTTT.

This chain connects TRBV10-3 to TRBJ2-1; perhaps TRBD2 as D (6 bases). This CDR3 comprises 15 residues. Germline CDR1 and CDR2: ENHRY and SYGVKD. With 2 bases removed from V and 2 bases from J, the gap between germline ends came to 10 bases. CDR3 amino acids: CAISEIGEAYNEQFF. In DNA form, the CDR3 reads TGTGCCATCAGTGAGATAGGGGAGGCCTACAATGAGCAGTTCTTC.

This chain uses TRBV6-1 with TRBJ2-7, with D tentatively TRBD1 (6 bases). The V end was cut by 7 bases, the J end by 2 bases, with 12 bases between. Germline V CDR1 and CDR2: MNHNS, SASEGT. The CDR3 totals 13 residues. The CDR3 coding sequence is TGTGCCAGCAAAGGGACACCTACCTACGAGCAGTACTTC. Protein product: CASKGTPTYEQYF.

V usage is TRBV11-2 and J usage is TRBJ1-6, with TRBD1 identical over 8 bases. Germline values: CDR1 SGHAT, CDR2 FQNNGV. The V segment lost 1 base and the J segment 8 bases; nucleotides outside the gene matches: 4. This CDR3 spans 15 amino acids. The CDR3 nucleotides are TGTGCCAGCAGCTTAGGGGACAGGACAGATTCACCCCTCCACTTT. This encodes CASSLGDRTDSPLHF. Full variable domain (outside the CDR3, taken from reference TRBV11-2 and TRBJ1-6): EAGVAQSPRYKIIEKRQSVAFWCNPISGHATLYWYQQILGQGPKLLIQFQNNGVVDDSQLPKDRFSAERLKGVDSTLKIQPAKLEDSAVYLCASSLGDRTDSPLHFGNGTRLTVT.

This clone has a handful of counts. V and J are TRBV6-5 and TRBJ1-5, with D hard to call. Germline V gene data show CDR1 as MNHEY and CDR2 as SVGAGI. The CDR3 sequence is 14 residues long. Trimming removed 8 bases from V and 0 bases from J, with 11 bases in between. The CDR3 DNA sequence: TGTGCCAGCCAGGCGTTGTATAGCAATCAGCCCCAGCATTTT. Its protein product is CASQALYSNQPQHF.

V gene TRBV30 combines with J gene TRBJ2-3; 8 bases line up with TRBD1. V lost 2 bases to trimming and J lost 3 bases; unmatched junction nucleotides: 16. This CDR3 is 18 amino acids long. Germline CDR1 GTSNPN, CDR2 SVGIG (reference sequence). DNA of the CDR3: TGTGCCTGGAGTACCCTAGGCAGGGGGCGACACGGGACAGATACGCAGTATTTT. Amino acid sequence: CAWSTLGRGRHGTDTQYF.

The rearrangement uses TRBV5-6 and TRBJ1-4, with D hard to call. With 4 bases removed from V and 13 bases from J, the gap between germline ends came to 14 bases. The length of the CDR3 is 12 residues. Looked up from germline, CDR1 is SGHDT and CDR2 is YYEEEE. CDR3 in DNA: TGTGCCAGCAGCCACAGTCCCGAAGGACTGTTTTTT. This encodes CASSHSPEGLFF.

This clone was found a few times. The CDR3 bases are TGCAGCGCCCGACAGGGTGGTGGGGAGACCCAGTACTTC. This gives the protein CSARQGGGETQYF. The chain couples TRBV29-1 to TRBJ2-5; TRBD1 matches at 7 bases. Germline loops: CDR1 SQVTM, CDR2 ANQGSEA. The J segment lost 5 bases and the V segment lost 7 bases, leaving 10 bases of the junction unmatched. The CDR3 is 13 residues long.

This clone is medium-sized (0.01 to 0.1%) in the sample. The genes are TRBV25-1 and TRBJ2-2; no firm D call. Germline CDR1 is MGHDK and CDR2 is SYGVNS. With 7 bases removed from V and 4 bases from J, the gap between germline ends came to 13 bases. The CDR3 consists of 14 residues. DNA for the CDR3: TGTGCCAGCACCTCCGGGTTGGGCACCGGGGAGCTGTTTTTT. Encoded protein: CASTSGLGTGELFF.

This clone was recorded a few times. CDR3 loop: CASSPTGETQYF. Here the CDR3 DNA reads TGTGCCAGCAGCCCCACCGGGGAGACCCAGTACTTC. The rearrangement uses TRBV9 and TRBJ2-5; no firm D call. Germline V gene sequence: CDR1 SGDLS, CDR2 YYNGEE. Trimming shortened V by 4 bases and J by 5 bases, and 9 bases separated the two germline ends. This CDR3 is built from 12 residues.

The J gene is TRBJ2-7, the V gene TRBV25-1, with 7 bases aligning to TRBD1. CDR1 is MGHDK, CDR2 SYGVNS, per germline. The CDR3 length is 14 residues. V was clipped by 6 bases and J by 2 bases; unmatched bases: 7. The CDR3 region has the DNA TGTGCCAGCAGCAGACAGGGTTTGGCCTACGAGCAGTACTTC. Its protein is CASSRQGLAYEQYF.

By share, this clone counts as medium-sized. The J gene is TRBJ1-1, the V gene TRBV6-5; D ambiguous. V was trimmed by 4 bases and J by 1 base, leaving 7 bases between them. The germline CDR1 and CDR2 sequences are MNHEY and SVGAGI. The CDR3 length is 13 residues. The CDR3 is CASSFQANTEAFF. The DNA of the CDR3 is TGTGCCAGCAGTTTTCAAGCGAACACTGAAGCTTTCTTT.

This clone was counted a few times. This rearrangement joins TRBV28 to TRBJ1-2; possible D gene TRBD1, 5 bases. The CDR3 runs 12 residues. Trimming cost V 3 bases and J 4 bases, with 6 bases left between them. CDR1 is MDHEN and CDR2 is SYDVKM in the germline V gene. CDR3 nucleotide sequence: TGTGCCAGCAGTTTTAGGGGCTATGGCTACACCTTC. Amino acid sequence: CASSFRGYGYTF.

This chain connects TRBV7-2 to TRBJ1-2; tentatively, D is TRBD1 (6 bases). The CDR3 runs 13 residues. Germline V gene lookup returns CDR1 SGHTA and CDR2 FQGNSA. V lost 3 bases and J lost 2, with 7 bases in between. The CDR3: CASSFGQNYGYTF. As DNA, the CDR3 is TGTGCCAGCAGCTTCGGACAGAACTATGGCTACACCTTC.

CDR3 loop: CASSYRVAGFYEQYF. DNA for the CDR3: TGTGCCAGCAGTTACAGAGTAGCGGGGTTCTACGAGCAGTACTTC. V usage is TRBV6-5 and J usage is TRBJ2-7, with 8 bases matching TRBD2. The trim removed 2 bases at V and 3 bases at J, leaving 6 bases unmatched. There are 15 residues in the CDR3. CDR1 and CDR2 from the germline V gene are MNHEY and SVGAGI.

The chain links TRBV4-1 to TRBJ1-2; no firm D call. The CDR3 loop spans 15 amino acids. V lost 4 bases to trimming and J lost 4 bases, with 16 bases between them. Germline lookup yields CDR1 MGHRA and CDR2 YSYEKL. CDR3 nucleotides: TGCGCCAGCAGCCTCGGACTGATAATCGGCTATGGCTACACCTTC. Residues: CASSLGLIIGYGYTF.

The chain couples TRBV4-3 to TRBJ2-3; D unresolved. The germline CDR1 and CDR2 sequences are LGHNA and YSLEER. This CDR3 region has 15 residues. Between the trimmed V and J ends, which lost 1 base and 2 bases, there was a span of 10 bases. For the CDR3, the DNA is TGCGCCAGCAGCCAAGCGTTCGCGAACACAGATACGCAGTATTTT. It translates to CASSQAFANTDTQYF.

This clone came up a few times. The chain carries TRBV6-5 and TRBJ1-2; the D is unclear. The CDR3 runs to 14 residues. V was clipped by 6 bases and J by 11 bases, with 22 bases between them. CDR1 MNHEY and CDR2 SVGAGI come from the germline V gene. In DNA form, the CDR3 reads TGTGCCAGCAGCAGAGTGGTAAGCGGAGTGAGTTACACCTTC. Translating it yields CASSRVVSGVSYTF.

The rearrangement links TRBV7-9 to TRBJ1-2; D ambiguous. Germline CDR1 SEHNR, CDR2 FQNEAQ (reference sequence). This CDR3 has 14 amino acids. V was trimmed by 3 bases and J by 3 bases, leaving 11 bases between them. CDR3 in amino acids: CASSFPTHHYGYTF. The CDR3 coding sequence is TGTGCCAGCAGCTTCCCGACTCACCACTATGGCTACACCTTC.

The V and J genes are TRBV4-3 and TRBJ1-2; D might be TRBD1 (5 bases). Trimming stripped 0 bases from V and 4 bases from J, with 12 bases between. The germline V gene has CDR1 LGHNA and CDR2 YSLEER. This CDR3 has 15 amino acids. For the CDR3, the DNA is TGCGCCAGCAGCCAAGATAAAGGGGTAACCTATGGCTACACCTTC. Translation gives CASSQDKGVTYGYTF.

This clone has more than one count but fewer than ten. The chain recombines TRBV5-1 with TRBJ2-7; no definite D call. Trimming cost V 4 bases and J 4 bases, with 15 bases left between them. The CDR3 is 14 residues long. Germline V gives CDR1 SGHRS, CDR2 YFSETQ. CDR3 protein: CASSDPTTGYEQYF. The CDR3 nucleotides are TGCGCCAGCAGCGACCCTACCACGGGTTACGAGCAGTACTTC. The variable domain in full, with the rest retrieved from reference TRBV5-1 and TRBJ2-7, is KAGVTQTPRYLIKTRGQQVTLSCSPISGHRSVSWYQQTPGQGLQFLFEYFSETQRNKGNFPGRFSGRQFSNSRSEMNVSTLELGDSALYLCASSDPTTGYEQYFGPGTRLTVT.

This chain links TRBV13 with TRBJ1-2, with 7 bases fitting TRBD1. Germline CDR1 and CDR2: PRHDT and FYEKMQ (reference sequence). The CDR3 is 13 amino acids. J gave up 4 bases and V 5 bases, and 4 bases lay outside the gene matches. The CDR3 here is CASSKDRIYGYTF. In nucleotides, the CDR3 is TGTGCCAGCAGCAAGGACAGGATCTATGGCTACACCTTC.